This TCR beta chain was profiled in a study of cytomegalovirus exposure and HLA in healthy donors. Profiling relied on immunoSEQ multiplex PCR, and the TCRdb table lists in-frame clones only, not all of them. The sample lists some 120,000 clones; roughly 89% were seen once. Remarks on this clone: Its antigen is unknown.

CDR1 is SGDLS and CDR2 is YYNGEE in the germline V gene. This CDR3 region has 15 residues. V lost 4 bases and J lost 6, with 16 bases in between. Study observations and caveats: For cytomegalovirus status, the classifier reportedly gave diagnoses with high specificity and sensitivity. The study listed around 150 cytomegalovirus-associated TCR beta chains.

The chain joins TRBV9 to TRBJ2-2; TRBD2 might be the D (6 bases). The sequencing sample was made of PBMCs. The receptor was derived from a woman aged 18-29 years in good health and CMV-seronegative. The CDR3 DNA is TGTGCCAGCAGCCTCCGAGACTCGGGGGCCGGGGAGCTGTTTTTT. Its translation: CASSLRDSGAGELFF.